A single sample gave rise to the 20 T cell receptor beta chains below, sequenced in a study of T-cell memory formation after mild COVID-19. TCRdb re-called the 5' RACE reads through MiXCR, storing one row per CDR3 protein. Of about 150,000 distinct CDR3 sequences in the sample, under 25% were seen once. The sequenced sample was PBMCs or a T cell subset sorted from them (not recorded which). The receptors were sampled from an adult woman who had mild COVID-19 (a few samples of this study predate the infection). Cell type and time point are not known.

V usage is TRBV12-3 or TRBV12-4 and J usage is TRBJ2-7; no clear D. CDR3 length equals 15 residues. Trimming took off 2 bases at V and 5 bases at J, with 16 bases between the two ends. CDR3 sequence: CASSLSLGTWNEQYF. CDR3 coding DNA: TGTGCCAGCAGTTTATCACTGGGAACGTGGAACGAGCAGTACTTC.

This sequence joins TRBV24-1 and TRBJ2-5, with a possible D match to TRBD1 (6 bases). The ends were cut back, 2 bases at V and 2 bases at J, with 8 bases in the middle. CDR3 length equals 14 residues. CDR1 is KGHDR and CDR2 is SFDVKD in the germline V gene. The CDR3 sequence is CATSDSGQQETQYF. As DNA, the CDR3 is TGTGCCACCAGTGATTCTGGACAGCAAGAGACCCAGTACTTC.

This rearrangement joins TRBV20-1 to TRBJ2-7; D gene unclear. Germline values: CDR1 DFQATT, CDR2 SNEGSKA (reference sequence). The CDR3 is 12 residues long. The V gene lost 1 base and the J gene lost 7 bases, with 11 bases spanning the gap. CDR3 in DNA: TGCAGTGCTAGAGTGGGCGTCAGGGAGCAGTACTTC. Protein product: CSARVGVREQYF.

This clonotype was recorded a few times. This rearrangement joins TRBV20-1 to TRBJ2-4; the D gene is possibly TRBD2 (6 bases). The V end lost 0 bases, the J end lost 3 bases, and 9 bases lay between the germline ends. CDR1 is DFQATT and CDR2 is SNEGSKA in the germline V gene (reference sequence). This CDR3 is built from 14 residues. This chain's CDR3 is CSARDREIKNIQYF. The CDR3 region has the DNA TGCAGTGCTAGAGATCGGGAGATCAAAAACATTCAGTACTTC.

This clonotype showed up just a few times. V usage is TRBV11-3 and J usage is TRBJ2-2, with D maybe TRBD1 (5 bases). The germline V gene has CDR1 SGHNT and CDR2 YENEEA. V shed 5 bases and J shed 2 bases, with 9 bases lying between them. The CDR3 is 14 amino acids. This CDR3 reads CASSDRRNTGELFF. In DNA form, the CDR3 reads TGTGCCAGCAGCGACAGACGTAACACCGGGGAGCTGTTTTTT.

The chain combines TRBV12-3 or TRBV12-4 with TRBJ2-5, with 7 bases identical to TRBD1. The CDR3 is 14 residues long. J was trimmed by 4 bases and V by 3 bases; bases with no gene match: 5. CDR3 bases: TGTGCCAGCAGTTTCCGACAGGGCCCAGAGACCCAGTACTTC. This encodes CASSFRQGPETQYF.

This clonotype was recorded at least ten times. Here the CDR3 reads CATSRGTRVGTQYF. The CDR3 DNA reads TGTGCCACCAGCAGAGGGACACGGGTGGGGACCCAGTACTTC. The chain carries TRBV15 and TRBJ2-5, with D possibly matching TRBD1 (5 bases). V was pared by 1 base and J by 7 bases, with 13 bases between. CDR1 LNHNV and CDR2 YYDKDF come from the germline V gene (reference sequence). The CDR3 spans 14 residues.

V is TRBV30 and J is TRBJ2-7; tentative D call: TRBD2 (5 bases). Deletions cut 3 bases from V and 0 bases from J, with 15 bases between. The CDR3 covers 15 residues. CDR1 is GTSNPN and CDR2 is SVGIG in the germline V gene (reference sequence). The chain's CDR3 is CAWSSGMSLSYEQYF. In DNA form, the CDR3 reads TGTGCCTGGAGCTCCGGGATGTCGCTCTCCTACGAGCAGTACTTC.

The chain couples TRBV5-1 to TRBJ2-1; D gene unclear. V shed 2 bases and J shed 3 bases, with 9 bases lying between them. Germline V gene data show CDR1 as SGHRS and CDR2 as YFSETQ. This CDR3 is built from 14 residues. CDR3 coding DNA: TGCGCCAGCAGCTTTGGGCAGAGCTACAATGAGCAGTTCTTC. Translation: CASSFGQSYNEQFF.

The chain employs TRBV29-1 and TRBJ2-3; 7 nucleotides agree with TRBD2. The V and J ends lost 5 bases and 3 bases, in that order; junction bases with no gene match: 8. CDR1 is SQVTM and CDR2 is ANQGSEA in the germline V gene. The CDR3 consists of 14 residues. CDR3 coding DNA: TGCAGCGTTAATGTGCGGGGGAGGACAGATACGCAGTATTTT. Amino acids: CSVNVRGRTDTQYF.

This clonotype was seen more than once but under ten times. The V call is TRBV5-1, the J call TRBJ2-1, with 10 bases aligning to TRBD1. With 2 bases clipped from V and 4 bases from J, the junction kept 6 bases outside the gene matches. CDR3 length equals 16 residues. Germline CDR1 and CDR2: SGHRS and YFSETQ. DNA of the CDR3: TGCGCCAGCAGCTTAAGACAGGGGGCGTATTACAATGAGCAGTTCTTC. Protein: CASSLRQGAYYNEQFF.

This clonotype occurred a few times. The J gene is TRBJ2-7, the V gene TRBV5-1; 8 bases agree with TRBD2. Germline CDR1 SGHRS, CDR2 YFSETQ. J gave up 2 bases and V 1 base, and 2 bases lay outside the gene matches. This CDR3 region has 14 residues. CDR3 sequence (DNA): TGCGCCAGCAGCTTGAGCGGGAGCACCTACGAGCAGTACTTC. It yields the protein CASSLSGSTYEQYF.

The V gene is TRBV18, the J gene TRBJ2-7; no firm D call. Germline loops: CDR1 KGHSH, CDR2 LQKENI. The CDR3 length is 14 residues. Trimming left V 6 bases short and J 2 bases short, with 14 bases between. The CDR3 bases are TGTGCCAGCTCGCCTCCGATGGAGACCTACGAGCAGTACTTC. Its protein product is CASSPPMETYEQYF.

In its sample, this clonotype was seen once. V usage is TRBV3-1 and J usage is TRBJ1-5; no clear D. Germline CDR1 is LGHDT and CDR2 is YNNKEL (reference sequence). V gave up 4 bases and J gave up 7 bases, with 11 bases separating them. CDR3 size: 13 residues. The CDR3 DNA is TGTGCCAGCAGCCCCGAAAGAAGGCAGCCCCAGCATTTT. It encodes CASSPERRQPQHF. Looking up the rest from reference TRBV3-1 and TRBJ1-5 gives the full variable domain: DTAVSQTPKYLVTQMGNDKSIKCEQNLGHDTMYWYKQDSKKFLKIMFSYNNKELIINETVPNRFSPKSPDKAHLNLHINSLELGDSAVYFCASSPERRQPQHFGDGTRLSIL.

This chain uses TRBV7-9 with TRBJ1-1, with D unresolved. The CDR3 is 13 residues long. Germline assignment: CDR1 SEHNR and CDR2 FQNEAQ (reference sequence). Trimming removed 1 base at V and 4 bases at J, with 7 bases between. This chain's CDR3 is CASSLDEGTEAFF. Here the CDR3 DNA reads TGTGCCAGCAGCTTAGATGAAGGCACTGAAGCTTTCTTT.

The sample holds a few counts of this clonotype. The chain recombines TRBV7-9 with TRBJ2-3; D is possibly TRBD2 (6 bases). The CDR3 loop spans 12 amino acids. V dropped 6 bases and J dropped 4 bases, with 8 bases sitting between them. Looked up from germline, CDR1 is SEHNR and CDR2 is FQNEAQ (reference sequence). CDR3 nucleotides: TGTGCCAGCAGGGGGGGAGCAGATACGCAGTATTTT. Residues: CASRGGADTQYF.

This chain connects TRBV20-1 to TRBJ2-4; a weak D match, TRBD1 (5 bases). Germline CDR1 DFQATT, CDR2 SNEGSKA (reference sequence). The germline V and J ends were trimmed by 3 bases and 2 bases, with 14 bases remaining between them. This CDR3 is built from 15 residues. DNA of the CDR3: TGCAGTGCTAGCGGCAGGGTGTGGACCAAAAACATTCAGTACTTC. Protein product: CSASGRVWTKNIQYF.

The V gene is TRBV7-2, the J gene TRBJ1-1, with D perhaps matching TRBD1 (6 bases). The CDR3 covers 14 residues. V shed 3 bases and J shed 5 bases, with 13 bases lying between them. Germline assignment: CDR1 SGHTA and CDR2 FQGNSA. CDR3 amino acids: CASSFDGGQTEAFF. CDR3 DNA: TGTGCCAGCAGCTTCGACGGGGGGCAGACTGAAGCTTTCTTT. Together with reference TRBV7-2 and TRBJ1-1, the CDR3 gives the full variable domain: GAGVSQSPSNKVTEKGKDVELRCDPISGHTALYWYRQSLGQGLEFLIYFQGNSAPDKSGLPSDRFSAERTGGSVSTLTIQRTQQEDSAVYLCASSFDGGQTEAFFGQGTRLTVV.

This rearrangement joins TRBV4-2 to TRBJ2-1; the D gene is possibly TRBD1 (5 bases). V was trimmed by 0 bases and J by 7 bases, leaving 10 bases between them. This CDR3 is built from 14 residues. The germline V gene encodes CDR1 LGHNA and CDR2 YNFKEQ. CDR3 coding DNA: TGTGCCAGCAGCCAAGACAGGGTGGCAAATGAGCAGTTCTTC. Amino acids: CASSQDRVANEQFF.

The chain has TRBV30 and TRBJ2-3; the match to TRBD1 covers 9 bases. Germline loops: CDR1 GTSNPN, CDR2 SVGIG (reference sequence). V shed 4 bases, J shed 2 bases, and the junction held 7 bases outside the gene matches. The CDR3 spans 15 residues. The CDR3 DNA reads TGTGCCTGGATGGACAGGGGCCGCCCCACAGATACGCAGTATTTT. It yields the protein CAWMDRGRPTDTQYF. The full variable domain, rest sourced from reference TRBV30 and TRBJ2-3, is SQTIHQWPATLVQPVGSPLSLECTVEGTSNPNLYWYRQAAGRGLQLLFYSVGIGQISSEVPQNLSASRPQDRQFILSSKKLLLSDSGFYLCAWMDRGRPTDTQYFGPGTRLTVL.